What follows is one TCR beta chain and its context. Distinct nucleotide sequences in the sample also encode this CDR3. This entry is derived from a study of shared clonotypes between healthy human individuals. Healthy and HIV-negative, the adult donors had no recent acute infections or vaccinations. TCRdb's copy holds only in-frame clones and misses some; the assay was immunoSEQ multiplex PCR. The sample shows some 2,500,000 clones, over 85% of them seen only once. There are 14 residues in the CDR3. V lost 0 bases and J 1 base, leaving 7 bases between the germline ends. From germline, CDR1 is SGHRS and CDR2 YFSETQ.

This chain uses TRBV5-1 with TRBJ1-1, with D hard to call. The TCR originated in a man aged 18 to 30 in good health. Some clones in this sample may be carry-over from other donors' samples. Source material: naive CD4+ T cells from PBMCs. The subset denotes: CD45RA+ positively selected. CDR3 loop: CASSLVGENTEAFF. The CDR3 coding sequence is TGCGCCAGCAGCTTGGTTGGCGAGAACACTGAAGCTTTCTTT.